These T cell receptor beta chains were read from a single sample in a study of control samples from healthy donors and cancer patients. Sequencing was performed with immunoSEQ multiplex PCR; in TCRdb, only in-frame clones are kept and a portion is missing. The sample includes roughly 92,000 clones, approximately 88% of them seen just once. The sequenced sample was blood. These receptors all stem from a woman aged 60-75 years in good health. CDR3s include the opening cysteine and the closing phenylalanine or tryptophan. D genes are given only for firm matches. Some rows have no size entry. The others give once, few or many, or a class for an expanded clone.

j_call | clone_size | v_call | d_call | cdr3_aa | cdr3_nt
TRBJ2-2 | - | TRBV5-6 | - | CASSLVVGELFF | TGTGCCAGCAGCTTGGTGGTCGGGGAGCTGTTTTTT
TRBJ1-2 | - | TRBV28 | TRBD1 | CALGERTGVGYTF | TGTGCCTTAGGGGAGAGGACAGGGGTAGGCTACACCTTC
TRBJ2-3 | - | TRBV20-1 | - | CSASWPDTQYF | TGCAGTGCTAGTTGGCCAGATACGCAGTATTTT
TRBJ2-1 | - | TRBV5-1 | TRBD2 | CASSQTFSGGAYEQFF | TGCGCCAGCAGCCAGACCTTTAGCGGGGGGGCCTATGAGCAGTTCTTC
TRBJ2-5 | few | TRBV9 | TRBD2 | CASSPRTSTETQYF | TGTGCCAGCAGCCCCCGGACTAGCACAGAGACCCAGTACTTC
TRBJ1-2 | - | TRBV28 | - | CASSPPQGIRGYTF | TGTGCCAGCAGTCCCCCCCAGGGTATAAGGGGCTACACCTTC
TRBJ1-6 | once | TRBV2 | TRBD1 | CASSVEPGQAGSPLHF | TGTGCCAGCAGTGTTGAACCGGGACAGGCCGGCTCACCCCTCCACTTT
TRBJ1-2 | - | TRBV6-6 | - | CASSYSRGGAGGGYTF | TGTGCCAGCAGTTACTCGAGGGGAGGGGCCGGGGGTGGCTACACCTTC
TRBJ2-7 | - | TRBV28 | - | CASSPIGRSSSYEQYF | TGTGCCAGCAGCCCAATTGGACGGTCCTCCTCTTACGAGCAGTACTTC
TRBJ1-1 | - | TRBV11-3 | - | CASTSTPNTEAFF | TGTGCCAGCACCTCGACCCCGAACACTGAAGCTTTCTTT
TRBJ2-7 | once | TRBV5-1 | TRBD1 | CASSRGQGASYEQYF | TGCGCCAGCAGTCGCGGACAGGGGGCTTCCTACGAGCAGTACTTC
TRBJ2-1 | - | TRBV4-3 | - | CASSQRERGDEQFF | TGCGCCAGCAGCCAACGGGAGAGGGGCGATGAGCAGTTCTTC
TRBJ1-1 | - | TRBV12-3/TRBV12-4 | - | CASSLFLNTEAFF | TGTGCCAGCAGTTTATTCCTGAACACTGAAGCTTTCTTT
TRBJ1-4 | - | TRBV5-1 | TRBD1 | CASSLAGTGDEKLFF | TGCGCCAGCAGCTTGGCGGGGACAGGGGATGAAAAACTGTTTTTT
TRBJ2-1 | - | TRBV5-1 | TRBD1 | CASSDDRGADEQFF | TGCGCCAGCAGCGATGACAGGGGGGCCGATGAGCAGTTCTTC
TRBJ2-5 | - | TRBV15 | - | CATSRDLVWGAQETQYF | TGTGCCACCAGCAGAGATCTGGTTTGGGGGGCCCAAGAGACCCAGTACTTC
TRBJ2-3 | - | TRBV20-1 | - | CSASKALGADTQYF | TGCAGTGCTAGTAAGGCCCTTGGGGCAGATACGCAGTATTTT
TRBJ1-1 | - | TRBV3-1/TRBV3-2 | - | CASSQGREVSSEAFF | TGTGCCAGCAGCCAGGGCAGGGAGGTATCATCAGAAGCTTTCTTT
TRBJ2-1 | - | TRBV4-1 | TRBD1 | CASSQVYGTGVHNEQFF | TGCGCCAGCAGCCAAGTGTACGGGACAGGGGTTCACAATGAGCAGTTCTTC
TRBJ1-3 | - | TRBV4-1 | - | CASSQPDLFSGNTIYF | TGCGCCAGCAGCCAACCGGACTTGTTTTCTGGAAACACCATATATTTT
TRBJ1-6 | - | TRBV6-5 | TRBD1 | CASGREGADNSPLHF | TGTGCCAGCGGGAGGGAGGGGGCCGATAATTCACCCCTCCACTTT
TRBJ2-1 | - | TRBV6-5 | TRBD2 | CASSRLALFVEQFF | TGTGCCAGCAGCCGACTAGCTTTATTCGTTGAGCAGTTCTTC
TRBJ2-7 | - | TRBV9 | - | CASSGKSVSLFYEQYF | TGTGCCAGCAGCGGAAAGTCTGTTTCTCTCTTCTACGAGCAGTACTTC
TRBJ1-6 | - | TRBV9 | - | CASSPLEGSSYNSPLHF | TGTGCCAGCAGCCCCCTGGAAGGGAGCTCCTATAATTCACCCCTCCACTTT
TRBJ2-1 | - | TRBV7-3 | TRBD1 | CASSLIGQGANEQFF | TGTGCCAGCAGCTTAATCGGACAGGGGGCCAATGAGCAGTTCTTC
TRBJ2-1 | once | TRBV4-1 | TRBD2 | CASSQDPQTSGRRNEQFF | TGCGCCAGCAGCCAAGATCCTCAGACTAGCGGGAGGAGAAATGAGCAGTTCTTC
TRBJ1-2 | - | TRBV7-9 | - | CASSLPLPDGYTF | TGTGCCAGCAGCTTGCCCCTCCCAGATGGCTACACCTTC
TRBJ1-3 | - | TRBV2 | - | CASRRGSHSGNTIYF | TGTGCCAGCAGGAGGGGCAGTCACTCTGGAAACACCATATATTTT
TRBJ1-5 | - | TRBV28 | - | CASRYRDLKGLYQPQHF | TGTGCCAGCAGATACCGGGACCTAAAGGGGTTATACCAGCCCCAGCATTTT
TRBJ1-2 | - | TRBV7-7 | - | CASSLGGVEGYTF | TGTGCTAGCAGCTTAGGTGGGGTGGAGGGCTACACCTTC
TRBJ1-1 | - | TRBV27 | - | CASSFPGRNTEAFF | TGTGCCAGCAGTTTCCCGGGGAGGAACACTGAAGCTTTCTTT
TRBJ1-2 | - | TRBV9 | - | CASSVEIRGVDGYTF | TGTGCCAGCAGCGTAGAAATAAGGGGCGTGGATGGCTACACCTTC
TRBJ1-4 | - | TRBV10-2 | - | CASSESPRENEKLFF | TGCGCCAGCAGTGAGTCGCCCAGGGAAAATGAAAAACTGTTTTTT
TRBJ2-5 | - | TRBV6-4 | - | CASPGEDSGQETQYF | TGTGCCAGCCCAGGGGAGGACAGTGGACAAGAGACCCAGTACTTC
TRBJ1-1 | - | TRBV19 | TRBD1 | CASSILTGGQNTEAFF | TGTGCCAGTAGTATATTGACAGGGGGCCAGAACACTGAAGCTTTCTTT
TRBJ1-1 | - | TRBV10-1 | - | CASRREMNTEAFF | TGCGCCAGCAGGAGAGAAATGAACACTGAAGCTTTCTTT
TRBJ1-1 | - | TRBV5-1 | - | CASSLGGNTEAFF | TGCGCCAGCAGCTTGGGGGGGAACACTGAAGCTTTCTTT
TRBJ2-6 | - | TRBV4-3 | - | CASSPGSAGANVLTF | TGCGCCAGCAGCCCCGGGTCGGCTGGGGCCAACGTCCTGACTTTC
TRBJ2-3 | - | TRBV7-2 | TRBD2 | CASSSGTSGRWDTQYF | TGTGCCAGCAGCTCTGGGACTAGCGGGAGATGGGATACGCAGTATTTT
TRBJ1-2 | - | TRBV3-1/TRBV3-2 | - | CASSPQGRLGYGYTF | TGTGCCAGCAGCCCCCAGGGCCGGTTGGGCTATGGCTACACCTTC
TRBJ1-1 | - | TRBV5-1 | - | CASSLPGTEAFF | TGCGCCAGCAGCTTGCCAGGCACTGAAGCTTTCTTT
TRBJ2-2 | - | TRBV21-1 | - | CASSKPRGSGGSLNTGELFF | TGTGCCAGCAGCAAACCCCGGGGTAGCGGGGGTTCCTTGAACACCGGGGAGCTGTTTTTT
TRBJ1-2 | - | TRBV6-1 | - | CASSENLGGPYGYTF | TGTGCCAGCAGTGAAAATTTGGGGGGACCCTATGGCTACACCTTC
TRBJ2-1 | - | TRBV14 | TRBD2 | CASSQVGGSFSEQFF | TGTGCCAGCAGCCAAGTCGGCGGGAGCTTCTCCGAGCAGTTCTTC
TRBJ2-1 | - | TRBV7-8 | - | CASSLMVGSSYNEQFF | TGTGCCAGCAGCTTAATGGTAGGGAGCTCCTACAATGAGCAGTTCTTC
TRBJ2-5 | - | TRBV2 | TRBD2 | CASSGWLAGQETQYF | TGTGCCAGCAGTGGTTGGCTAGCGGGACAAGAGACCCAGTACTTC